These 14 T cell receptor beta chains originate from one sample sequenced in a study. Cells sorted as Tregs were CD4+, CD25+ and CD127-/low. TCRdb called the 5' RACE reads again in MiXCR, with one record for every CDR3 protein. The table records about 57,000 distinct CDR3 sequences, less than 30% of them present only once. Sequencing was carried out using tumor-infiltrating Tregs sorted from the breast tumor. The origin of the receptors is a female donor with breast cancer.

The sample holds many counts of this clonotype. The chain uses TRBV9 and TRBJ2-3; D remains unclear. The V and J ends lost 0 bases and 4 bases respectively, with 9 bases between them. Germline-derived CDR1 and CDR2 are SGDLS and YYNGEE. CDR3 size: 14 residues. CDR3 in DNA: TGTGCCAGCAGCGTAGGCCTGCCTCCAGATACGCAGTATTTT. Translation: CASSVGLPPDTQYF.

The chain links TRBV6-5 to TRBJ2-5, with D maybe TRBD2 (5 bases). The CDR3 loop spans 14 amino acids. Germline CDR1 MNHEY, CDR2 SVGAGI. V lost 5 bases and J lost 2, with 12 bases in between. The CDR3 DNA follows: TGTGCCAGCAGTCGAGTGCGGAGGCAAGAGACCCAGTACTTC. It specifies CASSRVRRQETQYF.

This clonotype was picked up a small number of times. This CDR3 is CASSLGGTYGNTIYF. In DNA, the CDR3 is TGTGCCAGCAGCTTAGGAGGAACTTACGGAAACACCATATATTTT. J is TRBJ1-3 and V is TRBV7-8; no firm D call. Germline V CDR1 and CDR2: SGHVS, FQNEAQ. The CDR3 covers 15 residues. The V gene lost 1 base and the J gene lost 4 bases, with 11 bases spanning the gap.

In the case of this clonotype: With a much larger clone just one base away, this may be a read error. The chain employs TRBV12-5 and TRBJ1-1; D unresolved. Germline V gene sequence: CDR1 LGHNT, CDR2 FRNRAP. This CDR3 has 14 residues. This CDR3 reads CTSGLGSVPTEAFF. CDR3 in DNA: TGTACTAGTGGTTTGGGCTCGGTGCCCACTGAAGCTTTCTTT.

This chain links TRBV28 with TRBJ2-3, with D perhaps being TRBD1 or TRBD2 (5 bases each). The V end lost 4 bases, the J end lost 1 base, and 15 bases lay between the germline ends. Germline assignment: CDR1 MDHEN and CDR2 SYDVKM. The CDR3 sequence is 16 residues long. CDR3 residues: CASSSPSGTGTDTQYF. The CDR3 nucleotides are TGTGCCAGCAGTTCTCCTTCCGGGACGGGCACAGATACGCAGTATTTT. Combining the CDR3 with reference TRBV28 and TRBJ2-3 gives the whole variable domain DVKVTQSSRYLVKRTGEKVFLECVQDMDHENMFWYRQDPGLGLRLIYFSYDVKMKEKGDIPEGYSVSREKKERFSLILESASTNQTSMYLCASSSPSGTGTDTQYFGPGTRLTVL.

The chain combines TRBV29-1 with TRBJ2-1; unclear D gene. The V end lost 2 bases, the J end lost 1 base, and 9 bases lay between the germline ends. The CDR3 extends over 14 amino acids. Germline-derived CDR1 and CDR2 are SQVTM and ANQGSEA. The CDR3 region has the DNA TGCAGCGTTGAACCGTCTCCGTCCTACAATGAGCAGTTCTTC. Its protein product is CSVEPSPSYNEQFF.

This rearrangement joins TRBV20-1 to TRBJ1-2; TRBD1 matches 7 bases. CDR1 DFQATT and CDR2 SNEGSKA come from the germline V gene (reference sequence). CDR3 size: 13 residues. With 6 bases clipped from V and 5 bases from J, the junction kept 9 bases outside the gene matches. In nucleotides, the CDR3 is TGCAGTGCAGAGCAGGACAGGACGTATGGCTACACCTTC. It is translated as CSAEQDRTYGYTF.

This clonotype was observed a few times. V is TRBV7-8 and J is TRBJ1-5; 9 bases are a match to TRBD1. CDR1 SGHVS and CDR2 FQNEAQ come from the germline V gene. Losses at the gene ends were 1 base for V and 7 bases for J; bases not matched to a gene: 11. CDR3 size: 17 residues. CDR3 coding DNA: TGTGCCAGCAGCTTAGGACAGGGGGTAGAGAGGAACCAGCCCCAGCATTTT. This gives the protein CASSLGQGVERNQPQHF.

This clonotype showed up many times. The J gene is TRBJ2-3, the V gene TRBV7-9; 10 nucleotides agree with TRBD2. Germline V CDR1 and CDR2: SEHNR, FQNEAQ (reference sequence). V lost 5 bases to trimming and J lost 5 bases; unmatched junction nucleotides: 4. The CDR3 runs to 14 residues. The chain's CDR3 is CASSPSGSGDTQYF. CDR3 nucleotide sequence: TGTGCCAGCAGCCCTAGCGGGAGTGGAGATACGCAGTATTTT.

The J gene is TRBJ2-1, the V gene TRBV9, with unresolved D. Trimming pared 6 bases from V and 5 bases from J, leaving 15 bases between. The CDR3 runs 14 residues. Per germline, CDR1 SGDLS and CDR2 YYNGEE. In DNA form, the CDR3 reads TGTGCCAGCACCCCCGGGCAGTGGGACAATGAGCAGTTCTTC. Translation gives CASTPGQWDNEQFF.

The chain has TRBV6-1 and TRBJ1-1; 9 bases are a match to TRBD1. The CDR3 runs 14 residues. V was pared by 7 bases and J by 4 bases, with 7 bases of the junction left unmatched. The germline gives CDR1 MNHNS, CDR2 SASEGT. The DNA for the CDR3 is TGTGCCAGCAAAACGGACAGGGGAGCCACTGAAGCTTTCTTT. Translation: CASKTDRGATEAFF.

This chain uses TRBV5-1 with TRBJ2-5, with D perhaps matching TRBD2 (6 bases). This CDR3 has 14 amino acids. Germline CDR1 SGHRS, CDR2 YFSETQ. V was cut by 4 bases and J by 2 bases, with 12 bases left in between. The CDR3 coding sequence is TGCGCCAGCAGCATGACTAGTGCACAAGAGACCCAGTACTTC. As protein: CASSMTSAQETQYF. Together with reference TRBV5-1 and TRBJ2-5, the CDR3 gives the full variable domain: KAGVTQTPRYLIKTRGQQVTLSCSPISGHRSVSWYQQTPGQGLQFLFEYFSETQRNKGNFPGRFSGRQFSNSRSEMNVSTLELGDSALYLCASSMTSAQETQYFGPGTRLLVL.

The V call is TRBV7-9, the J call TRBJ2-2, with D perhaps TRBD2 (5 bases). This CDR3 has 14 amino acids. CDR1 is SEHNR, CDR2 FQNEAQ, per germline (reference sequence). CDR3 sequence (DNA): TGTACCGAGGGAACGTCCCAAAGTACCGGGGAGCTGTTTTTT. Protein sequence: CTEGTSQSTGELFF.

About this clonotype: A read error may be the cause here, since a much bigger clone is one base away. The J gene is TRBJ2-5, the V gene TRBV4-2, with 9 positions matching TRBD2. The CDR3 totals 16 residues. Trimming cost V 0 bases and J 4 bases; bases outside gene matches: 6. CDR1 is LGHNA, CDR2 YNFKEQ, per germline. DNA of the CDR3: TGTGCCAGCAGCCAAGATCCTAGCGGGATGGGAGAGACCCAGTACTTC. It specifies CASSQDPSGMGETQYF.